This is a list of T cell receptor beta chains from one sample in a study of T cell repertoires in aging, cancer and after chemotherapy. TCRdb passed the multiplex PCR reads through MiXCR, listing each CDR3 protein once. Here the sample spans some 10,000 distinct CDR3 sequences, 25% to 35% being singletons. The sample taken for sequencing was blood. Receptors were obtained from a human donor in good health. Each CDR3 is given with its conserved first and last residue. D genes are given only for firm matches. Clone size appears in some rows only: once, few, many, or a class for an expanded clone.

.	TRBV27	TRBJ1-2	few	13	CASSLRRDDGYTF	TGTGCCAGCAGTTTACGGAGGGATGATGGCTACACCTTC
TRBD2	TRBV24-1	TRBJ2-3	.	19	CATSATGGTSGRVIDTQYF	TGTGCCACCAGTGCCACGGGGGGGACTAGCGGGAGGGTGATAGATACGCAGTATTTT
.	TRBV4-2	TRBJ2-1	once	14	CASSQTLLVDEQFF	TGTGCCAGCAGCCAGACCCTGTTAGTTGATGAGCAGTTCTTC
.	TRBV29-1	TRBJ1-5	medium-sized	12	CSVGDTNQPQHF	TGCAGCGTTGGGGACACAAATCAGCCCCAGCATTTT
.	TRBV15	TRBJ2-6	.	18	CATSKWGAKISGANVLTF	TGTGCCACCAGCAAATGGGGGGCCAAAATCTCTGGGGCCAACGTCCTGACTTTC
.	TRBV19	TRBJ2-7	.	15	CASSLIGGDGYEQYF	TGTGCCAGTAGTCTTATCGGGGGAGACGGCTACGAGCAGTACTTC
TRBD1	TRBV19	TRBJ1-3	.	16	CASSMLGQGYGNTIYF	TGTGCCAGTAGTATGTTGGGACAGGGTTACGGAAACACCATATATTTT
TRBD2	TRBV12-3/TRBV12-4	TRBJ2-1	.	15	CASSFLAGGPYEQFF	TGTGCCAGCAGTTTTCTAGCGGGAGGGCCATATGAGCAGTTCTTC
.	TRBV19	TRBJ1-1	few	13	CASSIAVGREAFF	TGTGCCAGTAGTATAGCAGTGGGCAGAGAAGCTTTCTTT
.	TRBV5-1	TRBJ2-1	.	13	CASSLRSYNEQFF	TGCGCCAGCAGCTTGCGCTCCTACAATGAGCAGTTCTTC
.	TRBV20-1	TRBJ2-3	.	14	CSARVDWSTDTQYF	TGCAGTGCTAGAGTGGACTGGAGCACAGATACGCAGTATTTT
TRBD1	TRBV6-5	TRBJ1-4	.	18	CASSPRTGGLSGQEKLFF	TGTGCCAGCAGTCCCCGGACAGGGGGCCTTTCCGGACAGGAAAAACTGTTTTTT
.	TRBV5-5	TRBJ1-1	.	12	CASSLVAGEAFF	TGCGCCAGCAGCTTGGTTGCAGGTGAAGCTTTCTTT
.	TRBV2	TRBJ1-1	.	15	CASSERAGGGTEAFF	TGTGCCAGCAGTGAGCGGGCAGGCGGAGGCACTGAAGCTTTCTTT
.	TRBV6-1	TRBJ1-3	.	15	CASTLRGDSGNTIYF	TGTGCCAGCACCCTGAGGGGGGACTCTGGAAACACCATATATTTT
TRBD2	TRBV5-4	TRBJ2-3	.	19	CASSLVALGLAGDTDTQYF	TGTGCCAGCAGCTTGGTAGCCTTAGGGCTAGCGGGAGACACAGATACGCAGTATTTT
TRBD2	TRBV10-1	TRBJ2-3	.	17	CASSSGSLAGDTDTQYF	TGCGCCAGCAGTAGCGGATCCCTAGCGGGAGACACAGATACGCAGTATTTT
TRBD1	TRBV6-4	TRBJ2-1	.	14	CASSVETGSSEQFF	TGTGCCAGCAGTGTCGAGACAGGGTCCAGTGAGCAGTTCTTC
.	TRBV24-1	TRBJ1-1	few	13	CATSVSGFTEAFF	TGTGCCACCAGTGTGTCAGGGTTCACTGAAGCTTTCTTT
.	TRBV18	TRBJ2-1	.	11	CASSRDNEQFF	TGTGCCAGCTCACGGGACAATGAGCAGTTCTTC
TRBD1	TRBV19	TRBJ1-5	.	15	CASNPLGTVNQPQHF	TGTGCCAGTAACCCCCTTGGGACAGTCAATCAGCCCCAGCATTTT
.	TRBV27	TRBJ1-1	.	14	CATSDSGPKGEAFF	TGTGCCACCAGTGATTCGGGACCGAAAGGAGAAGCTTTCTTT
.	TRBV30	TRBJ2-7	.	11	CAWSSGGKQYF	TGTGCCTGGAGTAGTGGGGGGAAGCAGTACTTC
TRBD2	TRBV27	TRBJ2-1	medium-sized	13	CASSPPAGAVQFF	TGTGCCAGCAGTCCGCCAGCGGGAGCGGTGCAGTTCTTC
.	TRBV19	TRBJ2-1	few	16	CASTPEGWSSYNEQFF	TGTGCCAGTACCCCCGAGGGGTGGAGCTCCTACAATGAGCAGTTCTTC
TRBD1	TRBV6-5	TRBJ2-5	few	15	CASSLRGTGKETQYF	TGTGCCAGCAGCCTACGAGGGACAGGGAAAGAGACCCAGTACTTC
.	TRBV12-3/TRBV12-4	TRBJ2-1	.	14	CASSLAAGDNEQFF	TGTGCCAGCAGTTTAGCGGCAGGGGACAATGAGCAGTTCTTC
.	TRBV12-3/TRBV12-4	TRBJ2-3	.	11	CASSLAGSRYF	TGTGCCAGCAGTTTGGCCGGCTCTCGGTATTTT
.	TRBV7-2	TRBJ1-1	few	14	CASSRVQQNTEAFF	TGTGCCAGCAGCCGAGTCCAACAGAACACTGAAGCTTTCTTT
.	TRBV27	TRBJ2-3	.	14	CASSLSGFTDTQYF	TGTGCCAGCAGTTTGTCGGGATTCACAGATACGCAGTATTTT
.	TRBV18	TRBJ2-3	medium-sized	14	CASSPSGRTDTQYF	TGTGCCAGCTCACCTAGCGGACGCACAGATACGCAGTATTTT
TRBD1	TRBV11-3	TRBJ2-5	.	18	CASSTRTGNSVVGETQYF	TGTGCCAGCAGCACTCGGACAGGGAATTCGGTCGTGGGAGAGACCCAGTACTTC
TRBD1	TRBV27	TRBJ2-7	.	14	CASSFAGTGREQYF	TGTGCCAGCAGTTTCGCCGGGACAGGACGCGAGCAGTACTTC
.	TRBV7-9	TRBJ1-3	.	13	CASSLNSGNTIYF	TGTGCCAGCAGCCTGAACTCTGGAAACACCATATATTTT
.	TRBV19	TRBJ2-1	.	14	CASNPGGGGDEQFF	TGTGCCAGTAACCCTGGAGGGGGCGGGGATGAGCAGTTCTTC
.	TRBV7-2	TRBJ1-4	.	14	CASSLSTGREKLFF	TGTGCCAGCAGCTTAAGTACAGGGCGAGAAAAACTGTTTTTT
TRBD2	TRBV12-3/TRBV12-4	TRBJ2-7	few	18	CASSSLTSGRTRGYEQYF	TGTGCCAGCAGTTCATTAACTAGCGGGAGAACTCGCGGCTACGAGCAGTACTTC
.	TRBV6-5	TRBJ2-7	few	14	CASSQRTATYEQYF	TGTGCCAGCAGTCAAAGGACAGCCACCTACGAGCAGTACTTC
.	TRBV20-1	TRBJ1-4	.	13	CSASSGPGEKLFF	TGCAGTGCTAGCTCAGGACCGGGGGAAAAACTGTTTTTT
.	TRBV12-3/TRBV12-4	TRBJ1-3	.	15	CASSFPQGSGNTIYF	TGTGCCAGCAGTTTTCCTCAGGGCTCTGGAAACACCATATATTTT
.	TRBV11-3	TRBJ2-3	few	15	CASSLYEGEEDTQYF	TGTGCCAGCAGCTTATATGAGGGAGAGGAAGATACGCAGTATTTT
.	TRBV5-5	TRBJ2-1	few	14	CASSLVLGNNEQFF	TGTGCCAGCAGCTTGGTTCTGGGGAACAATGAGCAGTTCTTC
.	TRBV6-5	TRBJ1-2	few	15	CASSYSLRGSYGYTF	TGTGCCAGCAGTTACTCCTTACGGGGCTCCTATGGCTACACCTTC
.	TRBV30	TRBJ2-1	few	13	CAWAEGNYNEQFF	TGTGCCTGGGCGGAAGGCAACTACAATGAGCAGTTCTTC
.	TRBV14	TRBJ1-1	.	14	CASSQVGGNTEAFF	TGTGCCAGCAGCCAAGTCGGGGGGAACACTGAAGCTTTCTTT
.	TRBV29-1	TRBJ1-5	.	12	CNTASPGQPQHF	TGCAACACCGCCTCCCCGGGTCAGCCCCAGCATTTT
.	TRBV5-6	TRBJ2-3	.	12	CASSLQTDTQYF	TGTGCCAGCAGCTTACAGACAGATACGCAGTATTTT
.	TRBV5-4	TRBJ2-2	medium-sized	12	CASSLPTGELFF	TGTGCCAGCAGCTTACCGACCGGGGAGCTGTTTTTT
.	TRBV6-5	TRBJ1-5	medium-sized	13	CASSTGRNQPQHF	TGTGCCAGCAGTACAGGGCGCAATCAGCCCCAGCATTTT
TRBD1	TRBV6-5	TRBJ2-1	few	16	CASSAGTGSSYNEQFF	TGTGCCAGCAGTGCCGGGACAGGGAGTTCCTACAATGAGCAGTTCTTC
TRBD2	TRBV12-3/TRBV12-4	TRBJ2-7	.	14	CASSPTSGEYEQYF	TGTGCCAGCAGTCCTACTAGCGGCGAATACGAGCAGTACTTC
.	TRBV27	TRBJ1-4	few	13	CASSSGPNEKLFF	TGTGCCAGCAGTTCAGGGCCCAATGAAAAACTGTTTTTT
.	TRBV14	TRBJ1-5	.	13	CASSLGPLQPQHF	TGTGCCAGCAGCCTAGGACCGCTTCAGCCCCAGCATTTT
TRBD2	TRBV7-9	TRBJ2-1	.	15	CASSSPSGTYNEQFF	TGTGCCAGCAGCTCCCCTAGCGGTACCTACAATGAGCAGTTCTTC
.	TRBV30	TRBJ1-1	.	15	CAWSVDRTGNTEAFF	TGTGCCTGGAGTGTCGACAGGACGGGGAACACTGAAGCTTTCTTT
.	TRBV6-1	TRBJ2-1	medium-sized	15	CASTTTTSSYNEQFF	TGTGCCAGCACCACTACGACTAGCTCCTACAATGAGCAGTTCTTC